The 27 T cell receptor beta chains given below trace back to one sample, sequenced in a study of T cell responses to AZD1222 COVID-19 vaccine. The table came from immunoSEQ multiplex PCR; TCRdb's copy has only in-frame clones and leaves some out. The repertoire holds some 130,000 clones, with roughly 90% as singletons. This specimen was peripheral blood, taken on day 0 of AZD1222 vaccination. These receptors all stem from an adult in good health.

J is TRBJ1-2 and V is TRBV30; TRBD1 matches at 7 bases. V lost 2 bases to trimming and J lost 5 bases; unmatched junction nucleotides: 8. The CDR3 sequence is 14 residues long. Germline values: CDR1 GTSNPN, CDR2 SVGIG (reference sequence). The CDR3 here is CAWSRRDRPYGYTF. In DNA, the CDR3 is TGTGCCTGGAGTCGCCGGGACAGACCTTATGGCTACACCTTC.

The CDR3 DNA is TGTGCCGCCTCACAGGGGGCGGTTGGCTACACCTTC. Amino acids: CAASQGAVGYTF. The chain couples TRBV6-5 to TRBJ1-2, with 9 bases that match TRBD1. The CDR3 has 12 residues. CDR1 is MNHEY and CDR2 is SVGAGI in the germline V gene. V lost 11 bases to trimming and J lost 7 bases; unmatched junction nucleotides: 8.

The chain has TRBV6-5 and TRBJ2-1; 11 bases agree with TRBD2. V shed 6 bases, J shed 6 bases, and the junction held 7 bases outside the gene matches. The CDR3 totals 15 residues. Germline lookup yields CDR1 MNHEY and CDR2 SVGAGI. CDR3 DNA sequence: TGTGCCAGCAGGACCGGGACTAGCGGTGGCAATGAGCAGTTCTTC. This encodes CASRTGTSGGNEQFF.

The rearrangement links TRBV6-1 to TRBJ1-2; tentatively, D is TRBD1 (6 bases). Germline V gene data show CDR1 as MNHNS and CDR2 as SASEGT. The CDR3 covers 13 residues. Deletions cut 3 bases from V and 5 bases from J, with 10 bases between. CDR3 in DNA: TGTGCCAGCAGTGAGACAGGACATTATGGCTACACCTTC. Translation gives CASSETGHYGYTF.

This chain uses TRBV18 with TRBJ1-3; 8 bases fit TRBD1. Germline-derived CDR1 and CDR2 are KGHSH and LQKENI. With V trimmed by 1 base and J by 4 bases, 3 bases remained unmatched. The CDR3 covers 15 residues. CDR3 coding DNA: TGTGCCAGCTCACCACAGGGACAGGCAGGAAACACCATATATTTT. Protein sequence: CASSPQGQAGNTIYF.

This clone was observed a few times. The chain recombines TRBV11-1 with TRBJ1-1, with a tentative D call TRBD1 (5 bases). From germline, CDR1 is SGHAT and CDR2 FQDESV (reference sequence). V lost 2 bases, J lost 7 bases, and 8 bases lay in between. The CDR3 contains 12 residues. CDR3 in amino acids: CASSLNRIEAFF. The DNA for the CDR3 is TGTGCCAGCAGCTTAAACAGGATTGAAGCTTTCTTT.

CDR3 bases: TGCGCCAGCAGCTTAAGAGGGGGCCGAGGGCAAGAGACCCAGTACTTC. This sequence encodes CASSLRGGRGQETQYF. The rearrangement links TRBV5-1 to TRBJ2-5, with 7 nucleotides matching TRBD1. CDR1 is SGHRS and CDR2 is YFSETQ in the germline V gene. The CDR3 covers 16 residues. The junction had 9 bases not matched to a gene; V was cut back by 2 bases and J by 2 bases.

The chain joins TRBV9 to TRBJ2-1; no firm D call. Trimming stripped 3 bases from V and 9 bases from J, with 4 bases between. Germline values: CDR1 SGDLS, CDR2 YYNGEE. The CDR3 spans 10 residues. Written as DNA, the CDR3 is TGTGCCAGCAGCGGCGGTGAGCAGTTCTTC. Its protein product is CASSGGEQFF.

The gene calls are TRBV7-2 and TRBJ1-2; D is perhaps TRBD1 (5 bases). Germline values: CDR1 SGHTA, CDR2 FQGNSA. The CDR3 sequence is 15 residues long. The V and J ends lost 1 base and 3 bases respectively, with 12 bases between them. The CDR3 region is CASSLVGDSHYGYTF. As DNA, the CDR3 is TGTGCCAGCAGCTTAGTTGGTGACAGCCACTATGGCTACACCTTC. Combining the CDR3 with reference TRBV7-2 and TRBJ1-2 gives the whole variable domain GAGVSQSPSNKVTEKGKDVELRCDPISGHTALYWYRQSLGQGLEFLIYFQGNSAPDKSGLPSDRFSAERTGGSVSTLTIQRTQQEDSAVYLCASSLVGDSHYGYTFGSGTRLTVV.

The gene calls are TRBV4-1 and TRBJ2-7; 8 bases are shared with TRBD2. Trimming cost V 1 base and J 0 bases; bases outside gene matches: 5. In germline, CDR1 is MGHRA, CDR2 YSYEKL. The CDR3 is 16 amino acids. The CDR3 coding sequence is TGCGCCAGCAGCCAAGGTAGCGGGGCCAGCTCCTACGAGCAGTACTTC. Translation: CASSQGSGASSYEQYF.

This CDR3 is CASSSPGTGYNEQFF. CDR3 in DNA: TGTGCCAGCAGCTCCCCCGGGACCGGATACAATGAGCAGTTCTTC. The chain joins TRBV5-4 to TRBJ2-1; D assignment may be TRBD1 or TRBD2 (5 bases each). The V and J ends lost 3 bases and 4 bases respectively, with 14 bases between them. The germline V gene has CDR1 SGHNT and CDR2 YYREEE (reference sequence). The CDR3 length is 15 residues.

This clone appeared a single time. The chain couples TRBV7-8 to TRBJ2-5; 9 positions agree with TRBD2. The CDR3 length is 13 residues. CDR1 is SGHVS and CDR2 is FQNEAQ in the germline V gene. V dropped 5 bases and J dropped 4; count of bases not matched to a gene: 2. CDR3 amino acids: CASSGTSRETQYF. DNA for the CDR3: TGTGCCAGCAGCGGGACTAGCCGAGAGACCCAGTACTTC. The variable domain in full, completed from reference TRBV7-8 and TRBJ2-5, reads GAGVSQSPRYKVAKRGQDVALRCDPISGHVSLFWYQQALGQGPEFLTYFQNEAQLDKSGLPSDRFFAERPEGSVSTLKIQRTQQEDSAVYLCASSGTSRETQYFGPGTRLLVL.

Sample share makes this clone medium-sized. J is TRBJ2-2 and V is TRBV5-4; no definite D call. Trimming pared 4 bases from V and 1 base from J, leaving 8 bases between. The CDR3 totals 14 residues. From germline, CDR1 is SGHNT and CDR2 YYREEE (reference sequence). Here the CDR3 reads CASSQDLNTGELFF. The CDR3 nucleotides are TGTGCCAGCAGCCAAGACCTGAACACCGGGGAGCTGTTTTTT. The full variable domain, completed using reference TRBV5-4 and TRBJ2-2, is ETGVTQSPTHLIKTRGQQVTLRCSSQSGHNTVSWYQQALGQGPQFIFQYYREEENGRGNFPPRFSGLQFPNYSSELNVNALELDDSALYLCASSQDLNTGELFFGEGSRLTVL.

The chain joins TRBV10-3 to TRBJ1-6; a weak D match, TRBD1 (6 bases). CDR1 and CDR2 from the germline V gene are ENHRY and SYGVKD. This CDR3 contains 16 residues. With 0 bases removed from V and 9 bases from J, the gap between germline ends came to 15 bases. The CDR3 loop is CAISESFRGGSSPLHF. Written as DNA, the CDR3 is TGTGCCATCAGTGAGTCGTTTAGGGGGGGGTCTTCACCCCTCCACTTT.

The rearrangement links TRBV19 to TRBJ1-1, with D perhaps TRBD1 (6 bases). V was cut by 9 bases and J by 1 base, with 12 bases left in between. Germline V gives CDR1 LNHDA, CDR2 SQIVND (reference sequence). CDR3 length: 13 amino acids. DNA of the CDR3: TGTGCCAGCGGGGGCTGGGGGAACACTGAAGCTTTCTTT. Protein: CASGGWGNTEAFF.

This clone was recorded once. V and J are TRBV5-1 and TRBJ2-2, with 8 bases that match TRBD2. V lost 0 bases to trimming and J lost 5 bases; unmatched junction nucleotides: 3. CDR3 length equals 15 residues. The germline CDR1 and CDR2 sequences are SGHRS and YFSETQ. Here the CDR3 DNA reads TGCGCCAGCAGCTTGGAGGGACTAGAGACCGGGGAGCTGTTTTTT. It encodes CASSLEGLETGELFF.

This clone was seen only once. The chain employs TRBV30 and TRBJ1-6; 7 bases agree with TRBD1. The CDR3 covers 15 residues. The germline V gene encodes CDR1 GTSNPN and CDR2 SVGIG (reference sequence). V was pared by 5 bases and J by 8 bases, with 12 bases of the junction left unmatched. CDR3 residues: CAWRGDSNVDSPLHF. In DNA, the CDR3 is TGTGCCTGGCGTGGGGACAGTAACGTAGATTCACCCCTCCACTTT.

The chain couples TRBV28 to TRBJ2-2, with 8 bases identical to TRBD1. The V segment lost 10 bases and the J segment 5 bases; nucleotides outside the gene matches: 6. The CDR3 covers 13 residues. Germline CDR1 and CDR2: MDHEN and SYDVKM. The CDR3 region has the DNA TGTGCCACTATCAGGGGGCATACCGGGGAGCTGTTTTTT. Translating gives CATIRGHTGELFF.

The CDR3 DNA sequence: TGCGCCAGCAGCCCGGGACTAGCGGGAGGGGGGGATGAGCAGTTCTTC. Translation gives CASSPGLAGGGDEQFF. This chain joins TRBV5-1 and TRBJ2-1; 16 positions agree with TRBD2. The CDR3 extends over 16 amino acids. Germline V gene lookup returns CDR1 SGHRS and CDR2 YFSETQ. With 4 bases clipped from V and 8 bases from J, the junction kept 6 bases outside the gene matches.

Only one count was recorded for this clone. This chain joins TRBV18 and TRBJ1-2, with TRBD1 identical over 7 bases. Germline V gene lookup returns CDR1 KGHSH and CDR2 LQKENI. J was trimmed by 0 bases and V by 6 bases; bases with no gene match: 7. The CDR3 has 15 amino acids. The CDR3 sequence: CASSLQTGPNYGYTF. The CDR3 DNA is TGTGCCAGCTCTCTACAGACAGGGCCTAACTATGGCTACACCTTC.

The rearrangement links TRBV19 to TRBJ1-3; 8 bases match TRBD1. This CDR3 has 14 residues. The ends lost 7 bases at V and 4 bases at J; junction bases unmatched: 6. Per the germline V gene, CDR1 is LNHDA and CDR2 is SQIVND (reference sequence). The DNA of the CDR3 is TGTGCCAGTACCCGGACAGGGCGCGGAAACACCATATATTTT. Residues: CASTRTGRGNTIYF.

V is TRBV11-2 and J is TRBJ2-1, with 12 bases matching TRBD1. Germline V lookup: CDR1 SGHAT, CDR2 FQNNGV. The CDR3 extends over 17 amino acids. The V and J ends lost 5 bases and 6 bases, in that order; junction bases with no gene match: 11. The CDR3: CASSLRPGQGAGNEQFF. The CDR3 region has the DNA TGTGCCAGCAGCCTACGACCGGGACAGGGGGCTGGCAATGAGCAGTTCTTC.

The chain recombines TRBV19 with TRBJ1-1; tentatively, D is TRBD1 (6 bases). Germline lookup yields CDR1 LNHDA and CDR2 SQIVND (reference sequence). V was shortened by 5 bases and J by 0 bases, with 10 bases between the two germline ends. The CDR3 totals 14 residues. CDR3 nucleotides: TGTGCCAGTAGTTCCGGGACAATGAACACTGAAGCTTTCTTT. Its translation: CASSSGTMNTEAFF.

The rearrangement links TRBV9 to TRBJ2-2; 10 bases map to TRBD1. Germline V gene data show CDR1 as SGDLS and CDR2 as YYNGEE. The CDR3 contains 15 residues. With 5 bases clipped from V and 4 bases from J, the junction kept 5 bases outside the gene matches. In DNA form, the CDR3 reads TGTGCCAGCAGAGGGGACAGGGGACGCACCGGGGAGCTGTTTTTT. It encodes CASRGDRGRTGELFF. The variable domain in full, with the rest retrieved from reference TRBV9 and TRBJ2-2, is DSGVTQTPKHLITATGQRVTLRCSPRSGDLSVYWYQQSLDQGLQFLIQYYNGEERAKGNILERFSAQQFPDLHSELNLSSLELGDSALYFCASRGDRGRTGELFFGEGSRLTVL.

The chain employs TRBV5-1 and TRBJ2-1, with 7 bases aligning to TRBD2. CDR1 and CDR2 from the germline V gene are SGHRS and YFSETQ. J gave up 0 bases and V 7 bases, and 13 bases lay outside the gene matches. This CDR3 is built from 17 residues. The chain's CDR3 is CASASFSGLSSYNEQFF. DNA for the CDR3: TGCGCCAGCGCCTCCTTTAGCGGGCTTAGCTCCTACAATGAGCAGTTCTTC.

CDR3 coding DNA: TGTGCCAGCCGGTACGACAGCCTTAATTCACCCCTCCACTTT. Its translation: CASRYDSLNSPLHF. This chain joins TRBV7-3 and TRBJ1-6; TRBD1 might be the D (5 bases). The CDR3 has 14 residues. Trimming left V 8 bases short and J 6 bases short, with 14 bases between. The germline V gene has CDR1 SGHTA and CDR2 FQGTGA.

The chain combines TRBV10-1 with TRBJ1-6; a possible D gene is TRBD1 (5 bases). This CDR3 spans 13 amino acids. In germline, CDR1 is WNHNN, CDR2 SYGVQD (reference sequence). Trimming shortened V by 6 bases and J by 7 bases, and 10 bases separated the two germline ends. The CDR3 region is CASRGRGNSPLHF. The CDR3 region has the DNA TGCGCCAGCAGGGGACGGGGGAATTCACCCCTCCACTTT.